The rows below give T cell receptor beta chains drawn from one sample of a study of T cells in Graves' hyperthyroidism and ophthalmopathy. TCRdb ran MiXCR on the multiplex PCR reads and lists one entry per CDR3 protein. The data show around 400,000 distinct CDR3 sequences, around 15% seen once. The sample consisted of blood. These receptors were taken from an older woman with Graves' ophthalmopathy. Each CDR3 is given without its conserved first and last residue. The order of the fields is J gene, V gene, CDR3 protein.

J gene: TRBJ2-3
V gene: TRBV28
CDR3 protein: ASSFRGGRATQY

J gene: TRBJ2-1
V gene: TRBV6-1
CDR3 protein: ASSSTGTGLNNEQF

J gene: TRBJ2-6
V gene: TRBV28
CDR3 protein: ASRPGGTGANVLT

J gene: TRBJ2-2
V gene: TRBV20-1
CDR3 protein: SARVGTSRTGELF

J gene: TRBJ2-7
V gene: TRBV7-9
CDR3 protein: ASSPQGQHYEQY

J gene: TRBJ2-7
V gene: TRBV30
CDR3 protein: AGSTGTFPYEQY

J gene: TRBJ2-6
V gene: TRBV5-4
CDR3 protein: ASSPRKRTGDLSGANVLT

J gene: TRBJ2-1
V gene: TRBV12-3/TRBV12-4
CDR3 protein: ASSTTGGVYNEQF

J gene: TRBJ2-7
V gene: TRBV6-1
CDR3 protein: ASRGTGVGKQY

J gene: TRBJ1-1
V gene: TRBV2
CDR3 protein: ASRGDRANEAF

J gene: TRBJ2-5
V gene: TRBV6-5
CDR3 protein: ASSSGQGWKTQY

J gene: TRBJ1-5
V gene: TRBV20-1
CDR3 protein: SASAGGNQPQH

J gene: TRBJ2-2
V gene: TRBV5-1
CDR3 protein: ASSGSGDPITGELF

J gene: TRBJ2-7
V gene: TRBV18
CDR3 protein: ASSPKRAGEQY

J gene: TRBJ1-3
V gene: TRBV2
CDR3 protein: ASSLGLGNTIY

J gene: TRBJ2-5
V gene: TRBV20-1
CDR3 protein: SARGEVGRYQETQY